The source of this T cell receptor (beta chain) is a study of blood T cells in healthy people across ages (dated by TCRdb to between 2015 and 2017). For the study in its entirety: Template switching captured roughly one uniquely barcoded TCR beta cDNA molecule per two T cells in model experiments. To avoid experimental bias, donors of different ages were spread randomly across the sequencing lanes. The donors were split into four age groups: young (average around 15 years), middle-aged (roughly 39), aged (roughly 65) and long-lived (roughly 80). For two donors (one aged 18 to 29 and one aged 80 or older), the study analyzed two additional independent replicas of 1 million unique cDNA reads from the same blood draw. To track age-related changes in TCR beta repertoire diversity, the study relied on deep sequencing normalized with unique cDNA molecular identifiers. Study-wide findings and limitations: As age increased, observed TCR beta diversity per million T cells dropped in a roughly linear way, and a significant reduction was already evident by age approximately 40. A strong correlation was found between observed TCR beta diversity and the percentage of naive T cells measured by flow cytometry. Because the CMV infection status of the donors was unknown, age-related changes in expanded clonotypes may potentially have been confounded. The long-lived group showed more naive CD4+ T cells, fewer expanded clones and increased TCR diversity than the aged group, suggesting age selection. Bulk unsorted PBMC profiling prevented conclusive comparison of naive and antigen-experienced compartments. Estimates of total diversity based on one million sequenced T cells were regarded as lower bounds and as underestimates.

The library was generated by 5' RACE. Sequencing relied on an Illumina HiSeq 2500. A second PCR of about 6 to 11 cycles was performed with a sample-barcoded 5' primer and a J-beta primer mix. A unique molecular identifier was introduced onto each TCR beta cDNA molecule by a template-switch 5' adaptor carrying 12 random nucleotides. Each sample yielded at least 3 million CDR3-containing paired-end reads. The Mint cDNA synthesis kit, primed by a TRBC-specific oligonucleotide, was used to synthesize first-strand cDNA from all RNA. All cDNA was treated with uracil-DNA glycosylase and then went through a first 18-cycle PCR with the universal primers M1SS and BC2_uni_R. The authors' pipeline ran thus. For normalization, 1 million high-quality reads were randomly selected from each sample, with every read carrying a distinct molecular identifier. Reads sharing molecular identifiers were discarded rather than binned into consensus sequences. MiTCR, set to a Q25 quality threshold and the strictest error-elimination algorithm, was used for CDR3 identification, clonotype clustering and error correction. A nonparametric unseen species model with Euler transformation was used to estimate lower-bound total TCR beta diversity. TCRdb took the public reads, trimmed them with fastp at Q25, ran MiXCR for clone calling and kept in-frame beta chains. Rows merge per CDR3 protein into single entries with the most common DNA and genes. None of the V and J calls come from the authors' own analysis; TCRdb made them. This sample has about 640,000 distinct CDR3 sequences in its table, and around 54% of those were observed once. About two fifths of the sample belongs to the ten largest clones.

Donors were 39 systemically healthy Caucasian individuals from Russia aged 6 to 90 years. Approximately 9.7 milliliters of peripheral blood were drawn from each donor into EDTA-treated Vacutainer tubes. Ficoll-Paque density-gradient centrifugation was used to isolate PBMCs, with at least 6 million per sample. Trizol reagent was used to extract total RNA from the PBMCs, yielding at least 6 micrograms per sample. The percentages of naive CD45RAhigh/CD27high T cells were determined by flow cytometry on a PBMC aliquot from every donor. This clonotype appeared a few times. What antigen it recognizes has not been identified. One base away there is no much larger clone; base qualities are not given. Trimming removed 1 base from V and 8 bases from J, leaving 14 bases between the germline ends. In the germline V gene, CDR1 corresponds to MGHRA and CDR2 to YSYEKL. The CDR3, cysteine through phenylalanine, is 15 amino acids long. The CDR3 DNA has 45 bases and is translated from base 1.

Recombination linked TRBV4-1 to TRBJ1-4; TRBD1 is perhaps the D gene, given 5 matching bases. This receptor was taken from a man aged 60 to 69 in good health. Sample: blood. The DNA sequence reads TGCGCCAGCAGCCAAGCGGTGGGACCAGAGGAAAAACTGTTTTTT. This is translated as CASSQAVGPEEKLFF.